This is a list of T cell receptor beta chains from one sample in a study of beta chain features in type 1 diabetes. The method was immunoSEQ multiplex PCR; TCRdb's version includes in-frame clones alone and lacks a portion of them. The table lists 140,000 or so clones, around 9.3% of them singletons. The sequencing sample was made of naive CD4+ T cells from blood. These receptors were taken from a man younger than 30 in good health. Each CDR3 is given with its conserved first and last residue. Fields, in order: clone size, J gene, V gene, D gene, CDR3 protein, CDR3 DNA. The D gene is left open where the match is weak. Size is stated for part of the rows, as once, few or many counts, or as a class when the clone is expanded.

clone_size: -
j_call: TRBJ2-3
v_call: TRBV30
d_call: TRBD2
cdr3_aa: CAFTSGSTDTQYF
cdr3_nt: TGTGCCTTCACTAGCGGGAGCACAGATACGCAGTATTTT

clone_size: -
j_call: TRBJ2-7
v_call: TRBV4-1
d_call: TRBD1
cdr3_aa: CASSHGQGPQSYEQYF
cdr3_nt: TGCGCCAGCAGCCACGGACAGGGGCCTCAGTCCTACGAGCAGTACTTC

clone_size: few
j_call: TRBJ2-3
v_call: TRBV6-4
d_call: -
cdr3_aa: CASSKTGADTQYF
cdr3_nt: TGTGCCAGCAGTAAGACAGGTGCAGATACGCAGTATTTT

clone_size: few
j_call: TRBJ1-5
v_call: TRBV9
d_call: TRBD1
cdr3_aa: CASSVGQGEGQPQHF
cdr3_nt: TGTGCCAGCAGCGTTGGACAGGGTGAAGGGCAGCCCCAGCATTTT

clone_size: -
j_call: TRBJ2-3
v_call: TRBV7-9
d_call: TRBD2
cdr3_aa: CASSPSLAADTQYF
cdr3_nt: TGTGCCAGCAGCCCCAGTCTAGCGGCAGATACGCAGTATTTT

clone_size: many
j_call: TRBJ2-3
v_call: TRBV13
d_call: TRBD1
cdr3_aa: CASSTQGSTDTQYF
cdr3_nt: TGTGCCAGCAGCACACAGGGGAGCACAGATACGCAGTATTTT

clone_size: few
j_call: TRBJ2-7
v_call: TRBV5-8
d_call: -
cdr3_aa: CASTRFTGFYEQYF
cdr3_nt: TGTGCCAGCACCCGTTTCACAGGGTTCTACGAGCAGTACTTC

clone_size: few
j_call: TRBJ1-5
v_call: TRBV27
d_call: -
cdr3_aa: CASSLRESNQPQHF
cdr3_nt: TGTGCCAGCAGTTTGCGGGAAAGCAATCAGCCCCAGCATTTT

clone_size: -
j_call: TRBJ2-7
v_call: TRBV10-3
d_call: -
cdr3_aa: CAISESRQAYEQYF
cdr3_nt: TGTGCCATCAGTGAGTCCCGACAAGCCTACGAGCAGTACTTC

clone_size: -
j_call: TRBJ2-7
v_call: TRBV11-3
d_call: -
cdr3_aa: CASSFQGHLNEQYF
cdr3_nt: TGTGCCAGCAGCTTCCAGGGTCACCTAAACGAGCAGTACTTC

clone_size: -
j_call: TRBJ2-2
v_call: TRBV29-1
d_call: TRBD1
cdr3_aa: CSVGGTGGTGELFF
cdr3_nt: TGCAGCGTTGGGGGGACAGGGGGCACCGGGGAGCTGTTTTTT

clone_size: few
j_call: TRBJ1-2
v_call: TRBV7-9
d_call: TRBD1
cdr3_aa: CASSSRTGSSGYTF
cdr3_nt: TGTGCCAGCAGCTCTAGGACAGGTTCCAGCGGCTACACCTTC

clone_size: few
j_call: TRBJ2-5
v_call: TRBV7-9
d_call: -
cdr3_aa: CASSIIRGQTQYF
cdr3_nt: TGTGCCAGCAGCATCATCAGGGGTCAGACCCAGTACTTC

clone_size: many
j_call: TRBJ2-2
v_call: TRBV29-1
d_call: -
cdr3_aa: CSAALTGNTGELFF
cdr3_nt: TGCAGCGCTGCCCTGACAGGGAACACCGGGGAGCTGTTTTTT